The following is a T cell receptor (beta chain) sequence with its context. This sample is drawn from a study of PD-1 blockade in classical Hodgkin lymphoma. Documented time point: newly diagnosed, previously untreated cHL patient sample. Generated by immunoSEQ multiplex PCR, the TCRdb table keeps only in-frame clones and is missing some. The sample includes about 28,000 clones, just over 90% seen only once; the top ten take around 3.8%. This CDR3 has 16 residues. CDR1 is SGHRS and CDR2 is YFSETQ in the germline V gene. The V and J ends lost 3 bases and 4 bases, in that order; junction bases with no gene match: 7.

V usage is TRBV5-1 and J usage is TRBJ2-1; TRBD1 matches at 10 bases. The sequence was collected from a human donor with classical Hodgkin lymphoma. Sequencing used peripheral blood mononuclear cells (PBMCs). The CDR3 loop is CASSWTGTGVYNEQFF. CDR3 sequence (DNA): TGCGCCAGCAGCTGGACCGGGACAGGGGTTTACAATGAGCAGTTCTTC.